What follows are 6 T cell receptor beta chains derived from one specimen sequenced in a study of shared clonotypes between healthy human individuals (TCRdb year 2020). Library generation was performed with the immunoSEQ multiplex PCR assay. What TCRdb holds here is the immuneACCESS table cut down to in-frame rearrangements. Part of the clones is not present; checked against another copy, under half of the missing clones reflect an unresolved V gene, and the others are unexplained. The sample table lists more than 500,000 clones, about 96% of them with a count of one. Around 0.066% of the sample is held by the ten biggest clonotypes. The material sequenced was naive CD4+ T cells sorted from blood. Sample cell subset or site, as interpreted from the label and publication: CD45RA+ positively selected. These receptors all come from a woman aged 25 to 39 in good health.

The chain links TRBV19 to TRBJ1-2; 7 positions agree with TRBD1. V shed 5 bases, J shed 2 bases, and the junction held 8 bases outside the gene matches. CDR3 size: 15 residues. Germline CDR1 is LNHDA and CDR2 is SQIVND (reference sequence). The CDR3 nucleotides read TGTGCCAGTAGTTACCAGGGACAGATGAACTATGGCTACACCTTC. It encodes CASSYQGQMNYGYTF.

The V call is TRBV30, the J call TRBJ1-1, with TRBD1 matching over 7 bases. This CDR3 has 11 residues. The V segment lost 3 bases and the J segment 9 bases; nucleotides outside the gene matches: 4. Germline assignment: CDR1 GTSNPN and CDR2 SVGIG (reference sequence). The CDR3 DNA reads TGTGCCTGGAGCCAACAGGGGAAAGCTTTCTTT. This codes for CAWSQQGKAFF.

On this clone itself: Sequence at one end of the junction differs from germline and may be a read error. The chain combines TRBV2 with TRBJ1-4; D may be TRBD1 (5 bases). The CDR3 length is 15 residues. The germline V gene has CDR1 SNHLY and CDR2 FYNNEI. The CDR3 spells CASSEGQTDNEKLFF. Here the CDR3 DNA reads TGTGCCAGCAGCGAAGGACAAACGGATAATGAAAAACTGTTTTTT.

This chain links TRBV6-1 with TRBJ2-4; perhaps TRBD2 as D (5 bases). Trimming left V 8 bases short and J 8 bases short, with 19 bases between. CDR3 length: 14 amino acids. Germline CDR1 and CDR2: MNHNS and SASEGT. DNA for the CDR3: TGTGCCAGCTCACGGGGAGCCTATAAGGACATTCAGTACTTC. Its protein is CASSRGAYKDIQYF.

The V call is TRBV5-1, the J call TRBJ2-3, with TRBD2 as a possible D gene (5 bases). Trimming shortened V by 0 bases and J by 3 bases, and 14 bases separated the two germline ends. Germline V CDR1 and CDR2: SGHRS, YFSETQ. This CDR3 contains 16 residues. The DNA for the CDR3 is TGCGCCAGCAGCTTGGCTCGGGCGGCGGGTACAGATACGCAGTATTTT. Translation gives CASSLARAAGTDTQYF.

The rearrangement uses TRBV7-9 and TRBJ2-5; 8 bases match TRBD1. The germline V gene has CDR1 SEHNR and CDR2 FQNEAQ (reference sequence). V was clipped by 5 bases and J by 6 bases; unmatched bases: 8. This CDR3 comprises 14 residues. The DNA of the CDR3 is TGTGCCAGCAGCCTAGGACAGGGAATCAAGACCCAGTACTTC. Translating it yields CASSLGQGIKTQYF.